This TCR beta chain was found in a study of T cell responses to AZD1222 COVID-19 vaccine. Study-wide results and caveats: Sampled repertoires all dated from after the peak T cell response. Spike-specific TCR breadth and depth both grew after two AZD1222 doses.

A remark on this clone: Its antigen is unidentified.

Germline V gene data show CDR1 as SEHNR and CDR2 as FQNEAQ (reference sequence). The CDR3 extends over 15 amino acids. The V segment lost 5 bases and the J segment 0 bases; nucleotides outside the gene matches: 7. Generated by immunoSEQ multiplex PCR, the TCRdb table keeps only in-frame clones and is missing some. The sample lists roughly 100,000 clones; roughly nine tenths were seen once. This TCR was sampled from an adult who received the MenACWY meningococcal vaccine as a control. The chain couples TRBV7-9 to TRBJ2-7; 7 positions match TRBD1. Material: peripheral blood, obtained 28 days after the second dose of the MenACWY control vaccine. The CDR3 region has the DNA TGTGCCAGCAGCCCGGGACAGTTACGCTCCTACGAGCAGTACTTC. It yields the protein CASSPGQLRSYEQYF.